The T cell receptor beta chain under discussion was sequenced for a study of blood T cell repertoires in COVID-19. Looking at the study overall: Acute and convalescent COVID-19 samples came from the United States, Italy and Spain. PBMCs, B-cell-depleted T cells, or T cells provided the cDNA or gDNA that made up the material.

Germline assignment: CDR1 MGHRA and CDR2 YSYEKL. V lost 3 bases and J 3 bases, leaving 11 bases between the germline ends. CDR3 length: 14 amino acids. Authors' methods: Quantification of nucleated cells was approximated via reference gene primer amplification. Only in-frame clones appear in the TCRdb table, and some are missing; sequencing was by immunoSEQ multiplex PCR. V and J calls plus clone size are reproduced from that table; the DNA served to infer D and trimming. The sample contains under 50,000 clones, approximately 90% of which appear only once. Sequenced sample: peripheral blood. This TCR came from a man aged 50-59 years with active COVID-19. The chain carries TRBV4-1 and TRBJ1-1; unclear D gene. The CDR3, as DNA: TGCGCCAGCAGCCAGGGCCTCAAATACACTGAAGCTTTCTTT. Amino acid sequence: CASSQGLKYTEAFF.